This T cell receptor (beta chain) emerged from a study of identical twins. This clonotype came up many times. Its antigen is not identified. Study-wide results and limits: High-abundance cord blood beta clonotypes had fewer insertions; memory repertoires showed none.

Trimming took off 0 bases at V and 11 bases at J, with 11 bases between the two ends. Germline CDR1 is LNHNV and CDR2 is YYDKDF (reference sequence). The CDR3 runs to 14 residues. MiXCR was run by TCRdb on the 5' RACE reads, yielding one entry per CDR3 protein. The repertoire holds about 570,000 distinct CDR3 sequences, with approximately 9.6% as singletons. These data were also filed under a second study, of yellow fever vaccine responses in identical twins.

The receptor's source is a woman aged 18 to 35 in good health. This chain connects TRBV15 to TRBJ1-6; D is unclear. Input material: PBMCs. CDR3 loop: CATSRDRGVTPLHF. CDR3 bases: TGTGCCACCAGCAGAGATCGCGGGGTGACACCCCTCCACTTT.